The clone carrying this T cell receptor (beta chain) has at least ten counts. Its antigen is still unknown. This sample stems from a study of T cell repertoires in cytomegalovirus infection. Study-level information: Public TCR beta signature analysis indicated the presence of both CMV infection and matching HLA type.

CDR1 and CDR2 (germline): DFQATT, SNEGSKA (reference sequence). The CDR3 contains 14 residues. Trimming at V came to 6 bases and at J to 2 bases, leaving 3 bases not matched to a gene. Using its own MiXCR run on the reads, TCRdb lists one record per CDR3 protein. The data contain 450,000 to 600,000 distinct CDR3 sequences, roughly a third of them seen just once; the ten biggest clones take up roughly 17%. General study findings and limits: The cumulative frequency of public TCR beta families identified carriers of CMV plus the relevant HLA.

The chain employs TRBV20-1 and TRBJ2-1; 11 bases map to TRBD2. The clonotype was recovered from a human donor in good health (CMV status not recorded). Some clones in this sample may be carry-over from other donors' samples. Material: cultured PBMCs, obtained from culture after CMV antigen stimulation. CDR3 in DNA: TGCAGTGCCGAGGGACTAGCGGCCTACAATGAGCAGTTCTTC. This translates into CSAEGLAAYNEQFF.